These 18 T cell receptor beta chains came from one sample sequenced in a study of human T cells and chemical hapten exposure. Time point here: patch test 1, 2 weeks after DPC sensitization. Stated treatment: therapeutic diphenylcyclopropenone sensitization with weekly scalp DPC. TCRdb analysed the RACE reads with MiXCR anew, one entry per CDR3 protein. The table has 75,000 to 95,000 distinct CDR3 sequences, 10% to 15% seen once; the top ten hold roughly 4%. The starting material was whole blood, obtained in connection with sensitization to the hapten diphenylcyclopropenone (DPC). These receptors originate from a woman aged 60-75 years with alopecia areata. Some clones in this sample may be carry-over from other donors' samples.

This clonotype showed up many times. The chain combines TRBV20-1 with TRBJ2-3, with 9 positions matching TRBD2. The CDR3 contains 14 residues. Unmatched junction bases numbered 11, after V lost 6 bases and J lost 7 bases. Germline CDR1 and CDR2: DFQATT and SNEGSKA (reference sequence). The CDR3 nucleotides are TGCAGTGCAAAGGGGGGACTAGCCTTATATACGCAGTATTTT. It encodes CSAKGGLALYTQYF.

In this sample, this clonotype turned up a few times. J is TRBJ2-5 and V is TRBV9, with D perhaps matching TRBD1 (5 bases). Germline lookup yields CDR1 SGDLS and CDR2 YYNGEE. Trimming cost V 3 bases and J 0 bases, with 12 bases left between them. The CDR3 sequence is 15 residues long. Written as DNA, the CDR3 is TGTGCCAGCAGCGACCGACCAGGGTACCAAGAGACCCAGTACTTC. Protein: CASSDRPGYQETQYF.

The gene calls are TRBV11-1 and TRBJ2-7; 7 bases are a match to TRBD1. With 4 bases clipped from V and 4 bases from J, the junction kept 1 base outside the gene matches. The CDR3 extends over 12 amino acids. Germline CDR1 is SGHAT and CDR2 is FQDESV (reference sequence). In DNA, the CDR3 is TGTGCCAGCAGCTCGACAGGGTACGAGCAGTACTTC. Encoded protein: CASSSTGYEQYF.

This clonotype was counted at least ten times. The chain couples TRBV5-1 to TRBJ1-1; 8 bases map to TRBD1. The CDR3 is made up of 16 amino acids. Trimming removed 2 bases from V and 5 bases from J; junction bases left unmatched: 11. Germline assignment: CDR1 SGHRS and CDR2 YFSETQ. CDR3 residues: CASSLQGQGSRTEAFF. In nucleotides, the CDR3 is TGCGCCAGCAGCTTACAAGGACAGGGAAGTCGGACTGAAGCTTTCTTT. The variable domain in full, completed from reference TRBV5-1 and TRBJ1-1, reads KAGVTQTPRYLIKTRGQQVTLSCSPISGHRSVSWYQQTPGQGLQFLFEYFSETQRNKGNFPGRFSGRQFSNSRSEMNVSTLELGDSALYLCASSLQGQGSRTEAFFGQGTRLTVV.

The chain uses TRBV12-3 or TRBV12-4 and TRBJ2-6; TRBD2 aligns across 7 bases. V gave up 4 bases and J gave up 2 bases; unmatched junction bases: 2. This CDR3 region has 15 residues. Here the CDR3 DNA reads TGTGCCAGCAGTTCTGGGGGGGCTGGGGCCAACGTCCTGACTTTC. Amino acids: CASSSGGAGANVLTF.

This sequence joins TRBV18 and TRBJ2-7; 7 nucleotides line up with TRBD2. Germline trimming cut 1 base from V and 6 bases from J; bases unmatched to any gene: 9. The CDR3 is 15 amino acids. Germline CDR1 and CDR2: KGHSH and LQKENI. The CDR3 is CASSPLRAPGGEQYF. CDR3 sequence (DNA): TGTGCCAGCTCACCACTCCGGGCCCCGGGGGGCGAGCAGTACTTC.

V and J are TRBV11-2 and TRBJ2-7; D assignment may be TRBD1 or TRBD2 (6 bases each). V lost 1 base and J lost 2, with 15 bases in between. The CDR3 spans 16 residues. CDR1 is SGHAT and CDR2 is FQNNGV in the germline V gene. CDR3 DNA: TGTGCCAGCAGCTTAGTTATGGTGGGGGGCACCTACGAGCAGTACTTC. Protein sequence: CASSLVMVGGTYEQYF. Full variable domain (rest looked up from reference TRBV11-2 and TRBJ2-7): EAGVAQSPRYKIIEKRQSVAFWCNPISGHATLYWYQQILGQGPKLLIQFQNNGVVDDSQLPKDRFSAERLKGVDSTLKIQPAKLEDSAVYLCASSLVMVGGTYEQYFGPGTRLTVT.

CDR3 in DNA: TGTGCCACCAGACAGGGGGTGGGTCAGCCCCAGCATTTT. This encodes CATRQGVGQPQHF. This chain uses TRBV2 with TRBJ1-5, with 9 bases identical to TRBD1. This CDR3 contains 13 residues. V shed 10 bases, J shed 6 bases, and the junction held 7 bases outside the gene matches. The germline V gene encodes CDR1 SNHLY and CDR2 FYNNEI. Full variable domain (rest looked up from reference TRBV2 and TRBJ1-5): EPEVTQTPSHQVTQMGQEVILRCVPISNHLYFYWYRQILGQKVEFLVSFYNNEISEKSEIFDDQFSVERPDGSNFTLKIRSTKLEDSAMYFCATRQGVGQPQHFGDGTRLSIL.

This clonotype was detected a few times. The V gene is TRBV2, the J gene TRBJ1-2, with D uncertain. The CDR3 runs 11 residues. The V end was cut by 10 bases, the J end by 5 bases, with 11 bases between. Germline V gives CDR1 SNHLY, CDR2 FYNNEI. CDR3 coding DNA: TGTGCCACCCAATTGGGGTATGGCTACACCTTC. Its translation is CATQLGYGYTF.

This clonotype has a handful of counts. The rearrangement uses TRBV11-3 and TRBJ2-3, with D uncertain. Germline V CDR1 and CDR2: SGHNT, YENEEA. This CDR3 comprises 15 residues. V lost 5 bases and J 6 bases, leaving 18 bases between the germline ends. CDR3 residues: CASSPQVPPGDTQYF. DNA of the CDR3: TGTGCCAGCAGCCCCCAGGTCCCCCCCGGGGATACGCAGTATTTT. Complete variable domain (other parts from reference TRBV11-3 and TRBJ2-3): EAGVVQSPRYKIIEKKQPVAFWCNPISGHNTLYWYLQNLGQGPELLIRYENEEAVDDSQLPKDRFSAERLKGVDSTLKIQPAELGDSAVYLCASSPQVPPGDTQYFGPGTRLTVL.

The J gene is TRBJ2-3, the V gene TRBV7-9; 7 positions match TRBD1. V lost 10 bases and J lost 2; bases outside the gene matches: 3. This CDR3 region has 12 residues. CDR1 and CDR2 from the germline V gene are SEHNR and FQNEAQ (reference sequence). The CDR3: CATGTDTDTQYF. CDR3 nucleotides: TGTGCCACAGGGACAGACACAGATACGCAGTATTTT.

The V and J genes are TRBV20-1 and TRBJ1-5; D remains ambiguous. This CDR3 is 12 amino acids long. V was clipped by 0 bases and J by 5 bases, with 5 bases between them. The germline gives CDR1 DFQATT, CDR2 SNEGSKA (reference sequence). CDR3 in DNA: TGCAGTGCTAGAGAAAGCGATCAGCCCCAGCATTTT. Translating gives CSARESDQPQHF.

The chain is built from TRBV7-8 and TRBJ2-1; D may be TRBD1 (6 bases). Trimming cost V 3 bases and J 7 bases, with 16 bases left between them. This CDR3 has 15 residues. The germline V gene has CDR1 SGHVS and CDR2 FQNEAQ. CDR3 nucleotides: TGTGCCAGCAGCTTCCAGGGGACACCGCGGAATGAGCAGTTCTTC. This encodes CASSFQGTPRNEQFF.

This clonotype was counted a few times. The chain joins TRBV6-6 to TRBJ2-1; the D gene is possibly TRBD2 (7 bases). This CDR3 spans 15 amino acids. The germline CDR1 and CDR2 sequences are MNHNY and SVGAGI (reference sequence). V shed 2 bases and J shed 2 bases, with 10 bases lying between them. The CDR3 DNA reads TGTGCCAGCAGTTACACGGGGGGCCCCTACAATGAGCAGTTCTTC. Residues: CASSYTGGPYNEQFF.

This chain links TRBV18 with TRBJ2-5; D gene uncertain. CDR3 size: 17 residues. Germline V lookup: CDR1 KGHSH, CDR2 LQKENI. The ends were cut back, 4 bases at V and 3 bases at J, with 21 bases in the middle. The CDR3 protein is CASSRYKAQRVEETQYF. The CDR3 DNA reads TGTGCCAGCTCACGCTACAAGGCCCAGCGTGTCGAAGAGACCCAGTACTTC. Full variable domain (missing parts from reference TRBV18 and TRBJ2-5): NAGVMQNPRHLVRRRGQEARLRCSPMKGHSHVYWYRQLPEEGLKFMVYLQKENIIDESGMPKERFSAEFPKEGPSILRIQQVVRGDSAAYFCASSRYKAQRVEETQYFGPGTRLLVL.

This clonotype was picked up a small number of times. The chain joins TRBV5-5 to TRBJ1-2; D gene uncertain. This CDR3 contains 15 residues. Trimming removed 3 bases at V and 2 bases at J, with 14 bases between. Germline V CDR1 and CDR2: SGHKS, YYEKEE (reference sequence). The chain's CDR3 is CASSSTPEGNYGYTF. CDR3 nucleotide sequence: TGTGCCAGCAGCTCCACCCCAGAAGGAAACTATGGCTACACCTTC.

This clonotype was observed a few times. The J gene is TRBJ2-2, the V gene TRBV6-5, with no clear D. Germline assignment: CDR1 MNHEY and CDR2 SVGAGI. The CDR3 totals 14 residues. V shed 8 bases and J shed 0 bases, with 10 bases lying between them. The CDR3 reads CASGIESNTGELFF. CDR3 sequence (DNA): TGTGCCAGCGGTATCGAGTCGAACACCGGGGAGCTGTTTTTT.

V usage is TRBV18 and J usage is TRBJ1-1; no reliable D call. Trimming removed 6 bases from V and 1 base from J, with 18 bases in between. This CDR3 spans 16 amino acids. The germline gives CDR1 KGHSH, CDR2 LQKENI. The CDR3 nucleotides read TGTGCCAGCTCCCCCTACAATGGCCCGGGGAACACTGAAGCTTTCTTT. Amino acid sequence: CASSPYNGPGNTEAFF.